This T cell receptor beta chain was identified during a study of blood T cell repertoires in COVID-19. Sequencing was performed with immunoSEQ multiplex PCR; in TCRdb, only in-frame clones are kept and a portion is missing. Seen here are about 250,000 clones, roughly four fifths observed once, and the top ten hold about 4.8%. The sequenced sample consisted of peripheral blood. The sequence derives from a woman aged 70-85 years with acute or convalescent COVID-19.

In nucleotides, the CDR3 is TGTGCCAGCAGTGATCGGGGAATTGAAAAACTGTTTTTT. It translates to CASSDRGIEKLFF. The V call is TRBV2, the J call TRBJ1-4; D gene unclear. The CDR3 runs 13 residues. Germline-derived CDR1 and CDR2 are SNHLY and FYNNEI. The ends were cut back, 3 bases at V and 7 bases at J, with 9 bases in the middle.